This T cell receptor (beta chain) was documented in a study of identical twins. The germline gives CDR1 LNHDA, CDR2 SQIVND (reference sequence). The ends were cut back, 3 bases at V and 9 bases at J, with 7 bases in the middle. The CDR3 length is 11 residues. Donors were all healthy Caucasians. Study-level results: In beta out-of-frame sequences, the excess sharing between twins was weaker. The same donors were not followed; conclusions instead depended on cross-sectional statistical analysis.

Concerning this clonotype: The antigen remains unidentified.

A single record per CDR3 protein comes from TCRdb applying MiXCR to the 5' RACE reads. The sample carries approximately 140,000 distinct CDR3 sequences, around 3.6% recorded once. Input material: memory T cells sorted from blood. The TCR comes from a man between 18 and 35 years old in good health. The chain has TRBV19 and TRBJ2-3; no clear D gene. The CDR3 spells CASSMGPTQYF. CDR3 DNA: TGTGCCAGTAGTATGGGCCCAACGCAGTATTTT.